The T cell receptor beta chain under discussion was sequenced for a study of cytomegalovirus exposure and HLA in healthy donors. The CDR3 contains 17 residues. Germline V CDR1 and CDR2: SGHTA, FQGNSA. The ends lost 2 bases at V and 3 bases at J; junction bases unmatched: 5. PCR involved 60 Vbeta and 13 Jbeta primers. Repertoires were generated with immunoSEQ multiplex PCR, while TCRdb's copy carries only in-frame clones and drops some. The data show roughly 120,000 clones, under 85% seen once. This clonotype originated in a woman between 45 and 60 years old in good health and CMV-seropositive. Sequenced sample: PBMCs. This chain links TRBV7-2 with TRBJ2-1, with TRBD2 matching 12 bases. CDR3 coding DNA: TGTGCCAGCAGCTTAAGGCAACTAGCGGGAGGCTACAATGAGCAGTTCTTC. Its translation is CASSLRQLAGGYNEQFF.